This is a list of T cell receptor beta chains from one sample in a study of neurological immune-mediated disorders. TCRdb used MiXCR to reprocess the 5' RACE reads, holding one entry per CDR3 protein. The sample has about 77,000 distinct CDR3 sequences, around 9.9% seen once. The sequencing input was PBMCs. All receptors derive from a man aged 50-60 years in good health. CDR3s include the opening cysteine and the closing phenylalanine or tryptophan. D genes are given only for firm matches. A clone size is listed for some rows: how often the clone was seen (once, few, many), or a class if it is expanded.

>many|TRBJ2-7|-|TRBV20-1
TGCAGTGCTAGAGATCCTCAGGGCCGGGGGGAGCAGTACTTC
CSARDPQGRGEQYF
>many|TRBJ2-1|-|TRBV20-1
TGCAGTGCTAGGCACGGATACAATGAGCAGTTCTTC
CSARHGYNEQFF
>many|TRBJ1-2|-|TRBV27
TGTGCCAGCCAGAGCAGGGGAACGGACTATGGCTACACCTTC
CASQSRGTDYGYTF
>many|TRBJ1-2|TRBD1|TRBV10-3
TGTGCCATCAGTGACGTCGACAGGGGTTTTTATGGCTACACCTTC
CAISDVDRGFYGYTF
>few|TRBJ2-7|-|TRBV15
TGTGCCACCAGCAGAGATAAAGGGGCCTACGAGCAGTACTTC
CATSRDKGAYEQYF
>few|TRBJ2-7|TRBD2|TRBV3-1
TGTGCCAGCAGCCAGACTAGCGGGAGTCATTCCTCCTACGAGCAGTACTTC
CASSQTSGSHSSYEQYF
>-|TRBJ1-6|-|TRBV5-1
TGCGCCAGCAGCTTGGAAGAGAATTCACCCCTCCACTTT
CASSLEENSPLHF
>many|TRBJ2-3|TRBD2|TRBV20-1
TGCAGTGCGGGGGGGGGTAGCACAGATACGCAGTATTTT
CSAGGGSTDTQYF
>few|TRBJ2-7|TRBD2|TRBV2
TGTGCCAGCACCGGCGAGGTAGCGGGGGACTACGAGCAGTACTTC
CASTGEVAGDYEQYF
>many|TRBJ1-5|-|TRBV19
TGTGCCAGTAGTATGAGGGATTATAGCAATCAGCCCCAGCATTTT
CASSMRDYSNQPQHF
>many|TRBJ2-2|-|TRBV28
TGTGCCAGCAGCACACTTACGAACACCGGGGAGCTGTTTTTT
CASSTLTNTGELFF
>-|TRBJ2-3|-|TRBV7-2
TGTGCCAGCAGCTTAGCGGGGGTCGGGGGCGCAGATACGCAGTATTTT
CASSLAGVGGADTQYF
>medium-sized|TRBJ2-7|TRBD2|TRBV7-8
TGTGCCAGCAGCCCGCGGGGGGAAAACTACGAGCAGTACTTC
CASSPRGENYEQYF
>-|TRBJ2-7|-|TRBV20-1
TGCGGACTACAGTGGCCGAGCTCCTACGAGCAGTACTTC
CGLQWPSSYEQYF
>-|TRBJ2-7|TRBD2|TRBV20-1
TGCAGTGCTAGACCCGGCGGACTAGCGGGTGAGCAGTACTTC
CSARPGGLAGEQYF
>many|TRBJ2-7|TRBD2|TRBV7-2
TGTGCCAGCAGCGAGATAGCGGGAGGGCCCTACGAGCAGTACTTC
CASSEIAGGPYEQYF
>many|TRBJ2-3|-|TRBV18
TGTGCCAGCTCGCCATTCGATACGCAGTATTTT
CASSPFDTQYF
>many|TRBJ2-3|-|TRBV5-1
TGCGCCAGCAGCTCACCGGGACAACGCACAGATACGCAGTATTTT
CASSSPGQRTDTQYF
>many|TRBJ2-7|TRBD2|TRBV20-1
TGCAGTGCTACCCTAGCGGGAGCCCTCTACGAGCAGTACTTC
CSATLAGALYEQYF
>-|TRBJ1-1|-|TRBV25-1
TGTGCCACCCAAGAGAACAGTTACACTGAAGCTTTCTTT
CATQENSYTEAFF
>many|TRBJ1-5|-|TRBV28
TGTGCCAGCAGTCGACAGTCCGGTCAAGGTCAGCCCCAGCATTTT
CASSRQSGQGQPQHF
>-|TRBJ2-7|-|TRBV28
TGTGCCAGCAGTCAAGGACTACTAGAGCAGTACTTC
CASSQGLLEQYF
>many|TRBJ2-7|TRBD2|TRBV7-2
TGTGCCAGCAGCTTAGCGCAAGGACTAGCGGGAGTGGAACAGTACTTC
CASSLAQGLAGVEQYF
>many|TRBJ1-2|TRBD1|TRBV6-2/TRBV6-3
TGTGCCAGCAGTTACAGGGACAGGGGAATCTATGGCTACACCTTC
CASSYRDRGIYGYTF
>many|TRBJ2-5|-|TRBV5-6
TGTGCCAGCAGCTTGAGATGGGAGAGAGAGACCCAGTACTTC
CASSLRWERETQYF
>many|TRBJ1-3|TRBD1|TRBV12-3/TRBV12-4
TGTGCCAGCAGTTTCCCCGGGACAGATTCTGGAAACACCATATATTTT
CASSFPGTDSGNTIYF
>many|TRBJ2-1|TRBD2|TRBV7-3
TGTGCCAGCAGTCCCGGGACTAGCGGACCCAATGAGCAGTTCTTC
CASSPGTSGPNEQFF
>many|TRBJ2-1|-|TRBV3-1
TGTGCCAGCAGTCATACTGGTGAGCAGTTCTTC
CASSHTGEQFF
>many|TRBJ2-5|-|TRBV5-6
TGTGCCAGCAGTACAAGGGGGGTCGGCGAGACCCAGTACTTC
CASSTRGVGETQYF
>many|TRBJ2-5|-|TRBV15
TGTGCCACCAGCAGTTCATATAGTAAAGAGACCCAGTACTTC
CATSSSYSKETQYF
>-|TRBJ2-7|-|TRBV12-3/TRBV12-4
TGTGCCAGCAGTTTAGGGAGGGAAGGAGGCGAGCAGTACTTC
CASSLGREGGEQYF
>many|TRBJ1-1|TRBD1|TRBV5-5
TGTGCCAGCACCCTTGGACAGGGGAGTGGGTACACTGAAGCTTTCTTT
CASTLGQGSGYTEAFF
>many|TRBJ2-2|-|TRBV5-1
TGCGCCAGCAGCTTTACAGGGCCTGGGACCGGGGAGCTGTTTTTT
CASSFTGPGTGELFF
>-|TRBJ1-2|TRBD1|TRBV18
TGTGCCAGCTCACCACCAGGGGGCTTAGGCTACACCTTC
CASSPPGGLGYTF
>many|TRBJ2-5|-|TRBV20-1
TGCAGTGCTTATCTGTTGGGTAGACAAGAGACCCAGTACTTC
CSAYLLGRQETQYF
>many|TRBJ1-4|-|TRBV4-1
TGCGCCAGCAATCAGGGCAGTGGGGAAGAAAAACTGTTTTTT
CASNQGSGEEKLFF
>many|TRBJ1-2|TRBD1|TRBV14
TGTGCCAGCAGCTATAATACAGGGGTGCGTGGCTACACCTTC
CASSYNTGVRGYTF
>many|TRBJ2-3|-|TRBV20-1
TGCAGTGCTAGAGATCGAGATACGCAGTATTTT
CSARDRDTQYF
>many|TRBJ2-2|-|TRBV15
TGTGCCACCAGCAGGGACTATTTGAACACCGGGGAGCTGTTTTTT
CATSRDYLNTGELFF